These 13 T cell receptor beta chains came from one sample sequenced in a study of blood T cells in healthy people across ages. PCR was performed a second time for about 7 to 11 cycles using a sample-barcoded 5' primer and a J-beta primer mix. TCRdb called the 5' RACE reads again in MiXCR, with one record for every CDR3 protein. There are fewer than 1.5 million distinct CDR3 sequences in the sample; 40% to 50% occur only once, and roughly 7.9% lies in the top ten. The source material was blood. These receptors were taken from a woman aged 18-35 years in good health.

The sample holds a few counts of this clonotype. The gene calls are TRBV27 and TRBJ1-2; 10 bases line up with TRBD1. The germline gives CDR1 MNHEY, CDR2 SMNVEV (reference sequence). The CDR3 length is 16 residues. The V segment lost 1 base and the J segment 0 bases; nucleotides outside the gene matches: 2. DNA of the CDR3: TGTGCCAGCAGTTTATTGGGGACAGGGGCTAACTATGGCTACACCTTC. Amino acids: CASSLLGTGANYGYTF.

This rearrangement joins TRBV6-1 to TRBJ2-7, with D possibly being TRBD1 or TRBD2 (7 bases each). The CDR3 spans 16 residues. Germline V lookup: CDR1 MNHNS, CDR2 SASEGT. V lost 7 bases, J lost 2 bases, and 21 bases lay in between. CDR3 nucleotide sequence: TGTGCCAGCAAAAAGGCGGGGGACAGTCCCACCTACGAGCAGTACTTC. Translated: CASKKAGDSPTYEQYF.

This chain joins TRBV5-1 and TRBJ2-5; weak D call: TRBD2 (6 bases). CDR1 is SGHRS and CDR2 is YFSETQ in the germline V gene. This CDR3 region has 16 residues. Trimming stripped 4 bases from V and 1 base from J, with 17 bases between. The CDR3 reads CASSPASDGSQETQYF. The CDR3, as DNA: TGCGCCAGCAGCCCTGCTAGCGACGGCTCCCAAGAGACCCAGTACTTC.

This clonotype appeared a few times. The gene calls are TRBV7-2 and TRBJ2-3; unclear D gene. V was pared by 1 base and J by 3 bases, with 11 bases between. The germline V gene has CDR1 SGHTA and CDR2 FQGNSA. This CDR3 contains 15 residues. CDR3 nucleotides: TGTGCCAGCAGCTTAGTTGTGGGCGCGACAGATACGCAGTATTTT. Translated: CASSLVVGATDTQYF.

This clonotype was detected only a few times. The chain carries TRBV4-2 and TRBJ2-2; D not certain. The germline gives CDR1 LGHNA, CDR2 YNFKEQ. The V gene lost 6 bases and the J gene lost 8 bases, with 7 bases spanning the gap. The CDR3 is made up of 11 amino acids. CDR3 residues: CASSRAGELFF. Written as DNA, the CDR3 is TGTGCCAGCAGTCGGGCGGGGGAGCTGTTTTTT.

This clonotype was observed a handful of times. The chain recombines TRBV24-1 with TRBJ2-7; possibly TRBD1 or TRBD2 for D (5 bases each). The length of the CDR3 is 17 residues. The germline V gene encodes CDR1 KGHDR and CDR2 SFDVKD. Trimming removed 4 bases from V and 4 bases from J, with 22 bases in between. The CDR3 DNA reads as TGTGCCACCAGTGACATCCGGGACCCCAACCCGCAATACGAGCAGTACTTC. Translating gives CATSDIRDPNPQYEQYF.

The gene calls are TRBV2 and TRBJ2-4; 9 bases fit TRBD2. V dropped 7 bases and J dropped 4; count of bases not matched to a gene: 8. In germline, CDR1 is SNHLY, CDR2 FYNNEI. The CDR3 length is 15 residues. CDR3 sequence reads: CASNGGGAMKNIQYF. The DNA for the CDR3 is TGTGCCAGCAACGGCGGGGGGGCCATGAAAAACATTCAGTACTTC.

V usage is TRBV12-3 or TRBV12-4 and J usage is TRBJ2-7, with 7 positions matching TRBD1. CDR3 length: 13 residues. V gave up 6 bases and J gave up 4 bases; unmatched junction bases: 6. This CDR3 is CASRTGAVYEQYF. Written as DNA, the CDR3 is TGTGCCAGCAGAACAGGGGCCGTATACGAGCAGTACTTC.

The CDR3 sequence: CASKSNPDRGTEAFF. As DNA, the CDR3 is TGTGCCAGCAAGTCCAACCCCGACAGGGGCACTGAAGCTTTCTTT. The chain employs TRBV6-1 and TRBJ1-1, with TRBD1 matching over 8 bases. CDR1 MNHNS and CDR2 SASEGT come from the germline V gene. With V trimmed by 7 bases and J by 4 bases, 11 bases remained unmatched. This CDR3 spans 15 amino acids.

V and J are TRBV7-2 and TRBJ2-3; 13 bases agree with TRBD2. The CDR3 has 16 residues. V lost 5 bases and J lost 5; bases outside the gene matches: 7. Germline CDR1 is SGHTA and CDR2 is FQGNSA. The CDR3 nucleotides are TGTGCCAGCAGCCTCGGACTAGCGGGAGAGGGAGATACGCAGTATTTT. This encodes CASSLGLAGEGDTQYF.

The chain carries TRBV10-2 and TRBJ2-4; D might be TRBD1 (6 bases). Trimming left V 3 bases short and J 13 bases short, with 19 bases between. Germline CDR1 and CDR2: WSHSY and SAAADI. This CDR3 spans 14 amino acids. CDR3 sequence (DNA): TGCGCCAGCAGTGATAGACAGGTTGTCTGGGAGCAGTACTTC. Its translation is CASSDRQVVWEQYF.

This sequence joins TRBV7-2 and TRBJ2-1; the match to TRBD2 covers 13 bases. Germline CDR1 SGHTA, CDR2 FQGNSA. The CDR3 totals 17 residues. Trimming took 0 bases from V and 6 from J; bases not matched to a gene: 5. The DNA for the CDR3 is TGTGCCAGCAGCTTAGCGCTAAGGACTAGCGGGAGCAATGAGCAGTTCTTC. Its protein is CASSLALRTSGSNEQFF.

V and J are TRBV7-3 and TRBJ2-3, with D tentatively TRBD2 (7 bases). V was pared by 5 bases and J by 5 bases, with 17 bases between. The CDR3 extends over 15 amino acids. The germline gives CDR1 SGHTA, CDR2 FQGTGA. CDR3 sequence (DNA): TGTGCCAGCAGCCCCCAAGGGGGGGAAAAAGATACGCAGTATTTT. Translation: CASSPQGGEKDTQYF. Combining the CDR3 with reference TRBV7-3 and TRBJ2-3 gives the whole variable domain GAGVSQTPSNKVTEKGKYVELRCDPISGHTALYWYRQSLGQGPEFLIYFQGTGAADDSGLPNDRFFAVRPEGSVSTLKIQRTERGDSAVYLCASSPQGGEKDTQYFGPGTRLTVL.